This T cell receptor beta chain stems from a study of a mutant IDH1 vaccine in newly diagnosed glioma. The wider study: Commencement of vaccination occurred 4-6 weeks following radiotherapy alone, or concurrently with temozolomide cycles. The sex distribution of treated patients was 62.5% male and roughly 38% female, with a mean age of around 40 years. Patients' prior therapy spanned radiotherapy, temozolomide, or both; most underwent both.

With regard to this clone: The antigen is undetermined.

Time point indicated: week 5, during vaccination. All doses held 300 ug of mutant IDH1 20-mer peptide, with topical imiquimod. With 3 bases clipped from V and 4 bases from J, the junction kept 12 bases outside the gene matches. The germline CDR1 and CDR2 sequences are SEHNR and FQNEAQ (reference sequence). The CDR3 sequence is 18 residues long. Some clones are missing from TCRdb's copy, which holds only in-frame ones; the method was immunoSEQ multiplex PCR. The sample includes 75,000 to 85,000 clones, 75% to 95% of them seen just once. General study points: Changes in top peripheral clonotypes did not appear linked to pseudoprogression.

This material consisted of PBMCs, taken from a glioma patient whose treatment included an IDH1 peptide vaccine. This sequence originates from a woman between 45 and 60 years old with glioma. This rearrangement joins TRBV7-9 to TRBJ2-7, with 13 bases aligning to TRBD2. The CDR3, as DNA: TGTGCCAGCAGCTTGGACGAGGGACTAGCGGGACGTCGGTACGAGCAGTACTTC. Protein product: CASSLDEGLAGRRYEQYF.